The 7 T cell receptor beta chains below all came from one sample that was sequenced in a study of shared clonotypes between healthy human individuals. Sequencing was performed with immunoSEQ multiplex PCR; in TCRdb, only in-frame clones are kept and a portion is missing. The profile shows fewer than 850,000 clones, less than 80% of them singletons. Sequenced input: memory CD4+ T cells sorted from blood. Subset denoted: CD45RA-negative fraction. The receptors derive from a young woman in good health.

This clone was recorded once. CDR3 residues: CASSLQLGGATGELFF. The CDR3 DNA reads TGTGCCAGCAGCTTACAGTTAGGGGGAGCTACCGGGGAGCTGTTTTTT. This chain uses TRBV7-6 with TRBJ2-2; possible D gene TRBD1, 6 bases. V shed 2 bases and J shed 5 bases, with 15 bases lying between them. The germline V gene has CDR1 SGHVS and CDR2 FNYEAQ. The CDR3 has 16 amino acids.

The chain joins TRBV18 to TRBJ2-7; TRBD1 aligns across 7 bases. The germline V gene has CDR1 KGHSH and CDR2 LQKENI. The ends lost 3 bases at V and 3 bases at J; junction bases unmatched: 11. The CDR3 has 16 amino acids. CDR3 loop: CASSPPSSQGVYEQYF. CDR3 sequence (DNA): TGTGCCAGCTCACCTCCCAGTTCGCAGGGGGTCTACGAGCAGTACTTC. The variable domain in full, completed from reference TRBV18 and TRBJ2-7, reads NAGVMQNPRHLVRRRGQEARLRCSPMKGHSHVYWYRQLPEEGLKFMVYLQKENIIDESGMPKERFSAEFPKEGPSILRIQQVVRGDSAAYFCASSPPSSQGVYEQYFGPGTRLTVT.

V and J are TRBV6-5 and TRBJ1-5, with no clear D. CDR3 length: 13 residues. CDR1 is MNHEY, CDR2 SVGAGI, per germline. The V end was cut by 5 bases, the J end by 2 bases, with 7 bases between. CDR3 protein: CASSPEGNQPQHF. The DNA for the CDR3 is TGTGCCAGCAGTCCAGAAGGCAATCAGCCCCAGCATTTT.

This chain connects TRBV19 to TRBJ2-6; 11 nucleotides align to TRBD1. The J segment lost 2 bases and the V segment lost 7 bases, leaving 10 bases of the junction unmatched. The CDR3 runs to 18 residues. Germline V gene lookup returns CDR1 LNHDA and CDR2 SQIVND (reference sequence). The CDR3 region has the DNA TGTGCCAGTACACGAGTCCCGGGACAGGGGGCTGGGGCCAACGTCCTGACTTTC. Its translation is CASTRVPGQGAGANVLTF. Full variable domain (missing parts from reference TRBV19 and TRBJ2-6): DGGITQSPKYLFRKEGQNVTLSCEQNLNHDAMYWYRQDPGQGLRLIYYSQIVNDFQKGDIAEGYSVSREKKESFPLTVTSAQKNPTAFYLCASTRVPGQGAGANVLTFGAGSRLTVL.

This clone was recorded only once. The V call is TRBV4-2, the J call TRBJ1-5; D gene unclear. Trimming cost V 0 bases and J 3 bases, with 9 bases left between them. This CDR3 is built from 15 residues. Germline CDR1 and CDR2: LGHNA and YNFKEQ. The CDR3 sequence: CASSQDRASNQPQHF. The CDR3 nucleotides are TGTGCCAGCAGCCAAGATCGGGCCTCCAATCAGCCCCAGCATTTT.

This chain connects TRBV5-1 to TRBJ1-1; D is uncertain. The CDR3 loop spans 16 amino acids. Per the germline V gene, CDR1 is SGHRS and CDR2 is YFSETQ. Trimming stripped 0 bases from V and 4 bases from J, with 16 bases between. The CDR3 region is CASSLAEGRVGTEAFF. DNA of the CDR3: TGCGCCAGCAGCTTGGCCGAAGGAAGGGTAGGCACTGAAGCTTTCTTT.

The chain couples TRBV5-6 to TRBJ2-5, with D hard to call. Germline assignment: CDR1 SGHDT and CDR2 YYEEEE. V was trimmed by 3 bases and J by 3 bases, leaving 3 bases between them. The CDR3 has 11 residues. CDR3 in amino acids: CASSWEETQYF. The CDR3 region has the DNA TGTGCCAGCAGCTGGGAAGAGACCCAGTACTTC.